What follows are 25 T cell receptor beta chains derived from one specimen sequenced in a study of blood T cell repertoires in COVID-19. Generated by immunoSEQ multiplex PCR, the TCRdb table keeps only in-frame clones and is missing some. The sample includes about 280,000 clones, around 89% of them seen just once. Sequenced material: peripheral blood. Receptors originate from a man aged 35 to 55 with acute or convalescent COVID-19.

The chain couples TRBV3-1 (or the pseudogene TRBV3-2) to TRBJ2-2; possibly TRBD1 for D (6 bases). With 6 bases removed from V and 8 bases from J, the gap between germline ends came to 10 bases. Germline CDR1 LGHDT, CDR2 YNNKEL (reference sequence). This CDR3 is built from 12 residues. The CDR3 DNA follows: TGTGCCAGCAGACTGGGGGCTGGGGAGCTGTTTTTT. This sequence encodes CASRLGAGELFF.

The rearrangement joins TRBV9 to TRBJ1-3; D perhaps matches TRBD1 (6 bases). This CDR3 contains 17 residues. The germline CDR1 and CDR2 sequences are SGDLS and YYNGEE. V was trimmed by 4 bases and J by 0 bases, leaving 17 bases between them. CDR3 DNA: TGTGCCAGCAGCCTCAATCAGGGGCTTAGCTCTGGAAACACCATATATTTT. Its translation is CASSLNQGLSSGNTIYF.

Points on this clone: The junction departs from germline at one end; a sequencing error may be responsible. The V call is TRBV29-1, the J call TRBJ1-6; 7 bases map to TRBD1. The germline gives CDR1 SQVTM, CDR2 ANQGSEA. The CDR3 is 13 amino acids. The CDR3 here is CSAEPRGTSPLHF. The CDR3 DNA sequence: TGCAGCGCTGAACCCAGGGGGACCTCACCCCTCCACTTT.

This chain links TRBV19 with TRBJ1-2; unclear D gene. From germline, CDR1 is LNHDA and CDR2 SQIVND (reference sequence). V lost 7 bases and J lost 4, with 10 bases in between. CDR3 length: 12 amino acids. The CDR3 sequence: CASNVGSYGYTF. CDR3 sequence (DNA): TGTGCCAGTAATGTAGGGAGCTATGGCTACACCTTC.

The chain joins TRBV7-2 to TRBJ2-7; 8 bases match TRBD1. This CDR3 region has 14 residues. Germline CDR1 reads SGHTA; CDR2 reads FQGNSA. Unmatched junction bases numbered 8, after V lost 5 bases and J lost 5 bases. CDR3 nucleotide sequence: TGTGCCAGCAGCCCCAGGACAGGGATGGACGAGCAGTACTTC. Translation: CASSPRTGMDEQYF.

V and J are TRBV10-3 and TRBJ1-2; 9 nucleotides match TRBD1. This CDR3 is 15 amino acids long. Germline CDR1 ENHRY, CDR2 SYGVKD. After removal of 6 bases from V and 0 bases from J, the junction contained 5 bases not matched to a gene. The CDR3 DNA follows: TGTGCCATCAGCCTACAGGGGGCGGCTAACTATGGCTACACCTTC. It codes for CAISLQGAANYGYTF.

This chain uses TRBV24-1 with TRBJ1-5; no clear D. V shed 3 bases and J shed 7 bases, with 12 bases lying between them. The CDR3 loop spans 14 amino acids. Germline values: CDR1 KGHDR, CDR2 SFDVKD. The CDR3: CATSDLRSYQPQHF. The CDR3 nucleotides read TGTGCCACCAGTGATCTTAGATCCTACCAGCCCCAGCATTTT.

This clone was found once. The gene calls are TRBV5-6 and TRBJ1-1, with a tentative D call TRBD1 (6 bases). The CDR3 loop spans 14 amino acids. Germline CDR1 SGHDT, CDR2 YYEEEE. Between the trimmed V and J ends, which lost 0 bases and 6 bases, there was a span of 12 bases. This CDR3 reads CASSLGGRVAEAFF. CDR3 coding DNA: TGTGCCAGCAGCTTGGGGGGGCGGGTCGCTGAAGCTTTCTTT.

The chain has TRBV30 and TRBJ2-2; 9 bases match TRBD1. J was trimmed by 5 bases and V by 2 bases; bases with no gene match: 9. Germline CDR1 reads GTSNPN; CDR2 reads SVGIG (reference sequence). CDR3 size: 16 residues. CDR3 loop: CAWSSPWTGETGELFF. CDR3 bases: TGTGCCTGGAGTTCCCCTTGGACAGGGGAAACCGGGGAGCTGTTTTTT.

The chain has TRBV11-2 and TRBJ2-7; 9 bases are shared with TRBD1. V lost 5 bases to trimming and J lost 2 bases; unmatched junction nucleotides: 7. This CDR3 is 15 amino acids long. Germline values: CDR1 SGHAT, CDR2 FQNNGV. CDR3 DNA sequence: TGTGCCAGCAGCCTCGGCTGGACAGGGGCCTACGAGCAGTACTTC. Residues: CASSLGWTGAYEQYF.

Only one count was recorded for this clone. The chain has TRBV3-1 (or the pseudogene TRBV3-2) and TRBJ1-4; 8 nucleotides agree with TRBD1. The CDR3 is 16 residues long. In germline, CDR1 is LGHDT, CDR2 YNNKEL (reference sequence). V was clipped by 0 bases and J by 3 bases; unmatched bases: 3. CDR3 loop: CASSQEGQGPNEKLFF. CDR3 nucleotides: TGTGCCAGCAGCCAAGAAGGACAGGGTCCTAATGAAAAACTGTTTTTT.

The V call is TRBV7-2, the J call TRBJ1-1; the match to TRBD1 covers 7 bases. This CDR3 region has 15 residues. V lost 5 bases to trimming and J lost 6 bases; unmatched junction nucleotides: 12. Germline CDR1 SGHTA, CDR2 FQGNSA. The CDR3 loop reads CASSLRTTGAAEAFF. The CDR3 DNA reads as TGTGCCAGCAGCCTCAGGACCACAGGGGCCGCTGAAGCTTTCTTT.

This chain links TRBV6-2 or TRBV6-3 with TRBJ2-5; no firm D call. This CDR3 region has 14 residues. Trimming cost V 5 bases and J 5 bases, with 15 bases left between them. CDR1 MNHEY and CDR2 SVGEGT come from the germline V gene. CDR3 loop: CASSPPVVRETQYF. For the CDR3, the DNA is TGTGCCAGCAGTCCCCCGGTGGTCCGCGAGACCCAGTACTTC.

The genes are TRBV28 and TRBJ1-1, with D tentatively TRBD1 (5 bases). The CDR3 spans 17 residues. From germline, CDR1 is MDHEN and CDR2 SYDVKM. Deletions cut 5 bases from V and 0 bases from J, with 19 bases between. The CDR3 spells CASSAQRGVGLNTEAFF. CDR3 in DNA: TGTGCCAGCAGTGCCCAAAGGGGCGTAGGTTTGAACACTGAAGCTTTCTTT.

Of note for this clone: This sample also contains other DNA sequences that code for the same CDR3. The rearrangement joins TRBV5-1 to TRBJ1-1; TRBD1 aligns across 8 bases. Unmatched junction bases numbered 1, after V lost 1 base and J lost 2 bases. The CDR3 totals 14 residues. Germline V CDR1 and CDR2: SGHRS, YFSETQ. This CDR3 reads CASSLTGGNTEAFF. CDR3 DNA: TGCGCCAGCAGCTTGACAGGGGGAAACACTGAAGCTTTCTTT.

The rearrangement uses TRBV27 and TRBJ1-4; 7 nucleotides match TRBD1. The CDR3 is made up of 13 amino acids. Germline CDR1 is MNHEY and CDR2 is SMNVEV (reference sequence). Trimming at V came to 4 bases and at J to 5 bases, leaving 1 base not matched to a gene. The CDR3 DNA follows: TGTGCCAGCAGTTACAGGGGAAATGAAAAACTGTTTTTT. Its translation: CASSYRGNEKLFF.

CDR3 region: CASRKVQANTGELFF. Here the CDR3 DNA reads TGCGCCAGCAGGAAGGTACAGGCGAACACCGGGGAGCTGTTTTTT. The chain joins TRBV5-1 to TRBJ2-2; the D gene is possibly TRBD1 (5 bases). The CDR3 loop spans 15 amino acids. Trimming shortened V by 5 bases and J by 0 bases, and 11 bases separated the two germline ends. The germline V gene encodes CDR1 SGHRS and CDR2 YFSETQ.

The chain joins TRBV5-1 to TRBJ1-1; 7 bases align to TRBD1. V shed 4 bases and J 5 bases; nucleotides not matched to a gene: 11. Germline CDR1 and CDR2: SGHRS and YFSETQ. The CDR3 is 15 residues long. CDR3 sequence reads: CASSPQDSRGTEAFF. In nucleotides, the CDR3 is TGCGCCAGCAGCCCCCAGGATTCCAGGGGGACTGAAGCTTTCTTT.

The chain is built from TRBV4-1 and TRBJ1-5; D not resolved. V was clipped by 1 base and J by 2 bases, with 9 bases between them. The CDR3 runs 15 residues. From germline, CDR1 is MGHRA and CDR2 YSYEKL. CDR3 amino acids: CASSQAFTGNQPQHF. The CDR3 bases are TGCGCCAGCAGCCAAGCCTTTACGGGCAATCAGCCCCAGCATTTT.

The chain has TRBV7-2 and TRBJ2-7, with TRBD1 identical over 10 bases. Germline V gene data show CDR1 as SGHTA and CDR2 as FQGNSA. CDR3 length: 15 amino acids. V was clipped by 3 bases and J by 3 bases; unmatched bases: 5. CDR3 DNA: TGTGCCAGCAGCTTTGACCGGGACAGGGGCTACGAGCAGTACTTC. Amino acids: CASSFDRDRGYEQYF.

This clone appeared a few times. The chain carries TRBV6-5 and TRBJ1-1; the D gene is possibly TRBD1 (5 bases). With 2 bases removed from V and 4 bases from J, the gap between germline ends came to 11 bases. The CDR3 loop spans 14 amino acids. Germline V gives CDR1 MNHEY, CDR2 SVGAGI. CDR3 in amino acids: CASSYVGRGTEAFF. CDR3 bases: TGTGCCAGCAGTTACGTGGGTAGGGGCACTGAAGCTTTCTTT.

V is TRBV5-1 and J is TRBJ2-2; TRBD2 is a possible D gene (5 bases). Germline CDR1 reads SGHRS; CDR2 reads YFSETQ. The CDR3 is made up of 15 amino acids. Trimming took 0 bases from V and 5 from J, leaving 11 bases between them. Here the CDR3 reads CASSLGRPRTGELFF. In DNA, the CDR3 is TGCGCCAGCAGCTTGGGGAGGCCCAGGACCGGGGAGCTGTTTTTT.

This clone came up once. The chain couples TRBV6-6 to TRBJ2-3; 10 positions agree with TRBD2. Germline V gene lookup returns CDR1 MNHNY and CDR2 SVGAGI (reference sequence). V dropped 2 bases and J dropped 1; count of bases not matched to a gene: 3. The CDR3 is 16 amino acids. The CDR3 DNA sequence: TGTGCCAGCAGTTACCCCGGGACTAGCGGCACAGATACGCAGTATTTT. Translating gives CASSYPGTSGTDTQYF.

The rearrangement links TRBV5-1 to TRBJ1-1; D possibly corresponds to TRBD1 (6 bases). The CDR3 runs 15 residues. The ends were cut back, 3 bases at V and 0 bases at J, with 12 bases in the middle. Germline loops: CDR1 SGHRS, CDR2 YFSETQ. CDR3 sequence: CASSWLRGMNTEAFF. The CDR3 region has the DNA TGCGCCAGCAGCTGGCTAAGGGGGATGAACACTGAAGCTTTCTTT.

This clone was seen only once. V and J are TRBV5-4 and TRBJ1-6; 10 nucleotides align to TRBD1. The CDR3 is made up of 16 amino acids. Germline V lookup: CDR1 SGHNT, CDR2 YYREEE (reference sequence). J lost 6 bases, V lost 2 bases, and 5 bases had no gene match. In DNA form, the CDR3 reads TGTGCCAGCAGCTTCCGGGACAGGGGTCCTAATTCACCCCTCCACTTT. Translated, it gives CASSFRDRGPNSPLHF.